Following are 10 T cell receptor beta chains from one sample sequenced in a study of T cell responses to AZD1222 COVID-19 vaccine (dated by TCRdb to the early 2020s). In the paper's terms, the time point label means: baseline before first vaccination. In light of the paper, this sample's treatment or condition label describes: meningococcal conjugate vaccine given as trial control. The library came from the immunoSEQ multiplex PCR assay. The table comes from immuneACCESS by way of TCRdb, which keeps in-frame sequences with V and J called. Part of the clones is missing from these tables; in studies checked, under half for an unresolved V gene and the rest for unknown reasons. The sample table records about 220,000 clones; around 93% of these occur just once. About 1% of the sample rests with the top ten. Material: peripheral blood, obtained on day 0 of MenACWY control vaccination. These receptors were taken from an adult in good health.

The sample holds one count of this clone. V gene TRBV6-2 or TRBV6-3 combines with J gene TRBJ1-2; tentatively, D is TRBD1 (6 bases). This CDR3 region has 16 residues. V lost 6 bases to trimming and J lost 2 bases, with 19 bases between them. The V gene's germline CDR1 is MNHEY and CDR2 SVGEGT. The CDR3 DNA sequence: TGTGCCAGCAGCTCCACATATCGAACAGGGAACTATGGCTACACCTTC. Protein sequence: CASSSTYRTGNYGYTF.

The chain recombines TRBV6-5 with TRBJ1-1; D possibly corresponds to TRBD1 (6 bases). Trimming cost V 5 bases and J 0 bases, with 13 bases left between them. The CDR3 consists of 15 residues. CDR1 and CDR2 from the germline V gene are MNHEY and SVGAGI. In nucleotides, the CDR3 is TGTGCCAGCAGTCGGACAGCTGCCATGAACACTGAAGCTTTCTTT. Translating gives CASSRTAAMNTEAFF.

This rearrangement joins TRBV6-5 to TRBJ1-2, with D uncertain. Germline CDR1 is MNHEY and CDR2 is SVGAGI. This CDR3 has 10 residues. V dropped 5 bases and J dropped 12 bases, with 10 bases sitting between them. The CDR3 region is CASSKLVDTF. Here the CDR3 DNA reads TGTGCCAGCAGTAAGCTGGTAGACACCTTC.

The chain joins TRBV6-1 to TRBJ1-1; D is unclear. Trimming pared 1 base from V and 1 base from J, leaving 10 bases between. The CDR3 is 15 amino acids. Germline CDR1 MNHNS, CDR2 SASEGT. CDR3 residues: CASSEGLGENTEAFF. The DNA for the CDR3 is TGTGCCAGCAGTGAAGGACTAGGTGAGAACACTGAAGCTTTCTTT.

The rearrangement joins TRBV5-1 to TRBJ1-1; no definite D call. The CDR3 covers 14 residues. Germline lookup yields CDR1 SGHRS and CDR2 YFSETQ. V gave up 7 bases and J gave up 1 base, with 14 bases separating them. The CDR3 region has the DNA TGCGCCAGCTCGCCAGGCGCCGGGAACACTGAAGCTTTCTTT. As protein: CASSPGAGNTEAFF.

The CDR3 loop reads CASSRSGTGGQPQHF. The CDR3 bases are TGCGCCAGCAGCAGATCCGGGACAGGGGGGCAGCCCCAGCATTTT. The gene calls are TRBV5-1 and TRBJ1-5, with 11 bases that match TRBD1. The V gene's germline CDR1 is SGHRS and CDR2 YFSETQ. The CDR3 extends over 15 amino acids. The V segment lost 4 bases and the J segment 7 bases; nucleotides outside the gene matches: 7.

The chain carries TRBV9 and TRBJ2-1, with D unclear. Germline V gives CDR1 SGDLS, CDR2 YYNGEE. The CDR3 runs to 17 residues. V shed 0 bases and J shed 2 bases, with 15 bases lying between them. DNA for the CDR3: TGTGCCAGCAGCGTAGGTGTGGGTAGAGAGGCCTACAATGAGCAGTTCTTC. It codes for CASSVGVGREAYNEQFF. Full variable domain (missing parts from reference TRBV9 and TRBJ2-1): DSGVTQTPKHLITATGQRVTLRCSPRSGDLSVYWYQQSLDQGLQFLIQYYNGEERAKGNILERFSAQQFPDLHSELNLSSLELGDSALYFCASSVGVGREAYNEQFFGPGTRLTVL.

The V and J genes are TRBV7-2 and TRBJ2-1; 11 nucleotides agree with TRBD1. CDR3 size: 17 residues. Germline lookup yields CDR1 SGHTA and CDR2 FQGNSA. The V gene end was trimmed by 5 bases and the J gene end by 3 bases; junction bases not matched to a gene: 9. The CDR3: CASSPRLGTGGYNEQFF. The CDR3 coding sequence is TGTGCCAGCAGCCCAAGACTCGGGACAGGGGGCTACAATGAGCAGTTCTTC.

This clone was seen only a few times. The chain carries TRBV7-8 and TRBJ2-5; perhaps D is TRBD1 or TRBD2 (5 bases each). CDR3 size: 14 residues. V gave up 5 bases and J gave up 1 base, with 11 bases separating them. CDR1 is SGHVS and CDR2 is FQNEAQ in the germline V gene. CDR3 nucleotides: TGTGCCAGCAGCCGGGGACGGACCCAAGAGACCCAGTACTTC. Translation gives CASSRGRTQETQYF.

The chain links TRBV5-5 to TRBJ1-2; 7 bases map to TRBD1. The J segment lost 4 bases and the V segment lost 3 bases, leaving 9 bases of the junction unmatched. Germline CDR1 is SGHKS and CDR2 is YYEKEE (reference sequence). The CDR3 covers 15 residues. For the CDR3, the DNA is TGTGCCAGCAGCTCCGGACAGGCTTCCCTCTATGGCTACACCTTC. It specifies CASSSGQASLYGYTF.